These 8 T cell receptor beta chains share one sample of origin, sequenced in a study of cytomegalovirus exposure and HLA in healthy donors. It was with 60 Vbeta and 13 Jbeta primers that the PCR ran. Repertoires were generated with immunoSEQ multiplex PCR, while TCRdb's copy carries only in-frame clones and drops some. The table shows 100,000 or so clones, with 69% occurring only once. The sequenced material came from PBMCs. These receptors originate from a man aged 25 to 40 in good health and CMV-seronegative.

In this sample, this clone turned up a few times. The chain recombines TRBV4-3 with TRBJ2-2; 12 nucleotides match TRBD2. After removal of 0 bases from V and 6 bases from J, the junction contained 11 bases not matched to a gene. This CDR3 is built from 19 residues. In germline, CDR1 is LGHNA, CDR2 YSLEER. Here the CDR3 reads CASSQDHRTSGVSAGELFF. CDR3 nucleotide sequence: TGCGCCAGCAGCCAAGATCATAGGACTAGCGGGGTTAGCGCCGGGGAGCTGTTTTTT.

There are a few counts of this clone. The CDR3 nucleotides read TGCGCCAGCAGCTTGGGGCTAGCGGGAGTCGGGGATGAGCAGTTCTTC. Its translation: CASSLGLAGVGDEQFF. The V and J genes are TRBV5-1 and TRBJ2-1, with 10 bases identical to TRBD2. V trimming: 0 bases; J trimming: 8 bases; junction bases outside the gene matches: 8. Germline V gene sequence: CDR1 SGHRS, CDR2 YFSETQ. This CDR3 region has 16 residues.

The chain uses TRBV7-6 and TRBJ1-1; TRBD1 matches at 8 bases. The CDR3 is made up of 16 amino acids. V dropped 4 bases and J dropped 1; count of bases not matched to a gene: 8. Germline loops: CDR1 SGHVS, CDR2 FNYEAQ. The CDR3, as DNA: TGTGCCAGCAGCTCCTACCCCGGGACAGGGAACACTGAAGCTTTCTTT. Translated, it gives CASSSYPGTGNTEAFF.

The chain links TRBV28 to TRBJ2-5; TRBD2 agrees at 13 bases. From germline, CDR1 is MDHEN and CDR2 SYDVKM. After removal of 5 bases from V and 4 bases from J, the junction contained 7 bases not matched to a gene. The CDR3 length is 16 residues. For the CDR3, the DNA is TGTGCCAGCAGTAAGCGGACTAGCGGGAGAGGAGAGACCCAGTACTTC. This sequence encodes CASSKRTSGRGETQYF.

This clone was observed a handful of times. This chain joins TRBV5-6 and TRBJ1-2; tentatively, D is TRBD1 (5 bases). The CDR3 sequence is 13 residues long. From germline, CDR1 is SGHDT and CDR2 YYEEEE. With 2 bases removed from V and 3 bases from J, the gap between germline ends came to 8 bases. Written as DNA, the CDR3 is TGTGCCAGCAGCTTACGGGGGGACTATGGCTACACCTTC. Translating gives CASSLRGDYGYTF.

V usage is TRBV18 and J usage is TRBJ2-7, with 10 bases fitting TRBD2. This CDR3 has 17 amino acids. V lost 3 bases to trimming and J lost 5 bases; unmatched junction nucleotides: 13. The germline gives CDR1 KGHSH, CDR2 LQKENI. The CDR3 loop is CASSPRGLAGVKDEQYF. The CDR3 coding sequence is TGTGCCAGCTCACCGCGTGGCCTAGCGGGAGTAAAGGACGAGCAGTACTTC.

This clone came up a few times. The V gene is TRBV29-1, the J gene TRBJ2-1, with no clear D. The germline CDR1 and CDR2 sequences are SQVTM and ANQGSEA. Trimming shortened V by 6 bases and J by 1 base, and 10 bases separated the two germline ends. The CDR3 has 13 residues. CDR3 nucleotides: TGCAGCGTCCTGACTCGTTCCTACAATGAGCAGTTCTTC. Protein: CSVLTRSYNEQFF.

The chain combines TRBV5-1 with TRBJ2-3, with 9 nucleotides matching TRBD2. V was pared by 0 bases and J by 6 bases, with 5 bases of the junction left unmatched. Germline-derived CDR1 and CDR2 are SGHRS and YFSETQ. CDR3 length: 15 amino acids. This CDR3 is CASSLVSSGKDTQYF. The CDR3 DNA reads TGCGCCAGCAGCTTGGTTTCTAGCGGGAAGGATACGCAGTATTTT. The full variable domain, rest sourced from reference TRBV5-1 and TRBJ2-3, is KAGVTQTPRYLIKTRGQQVTLSCSPISGHRSVSWYQQTPGQGLQFLFEYFSETQRNKGNFPGRFSGRQFSNSRSEMNVSTLELGDSALYLCASSLVSSGKDTQYFGPGTRLTVL.